This note documents a single T cell receptor (beta chain) sequence. The sample originates from a study of blood T cell repertoires in COVID-19. Study details: The United States, Italy and Spain provided the acute and convalescent COVID-19 samples.

In the source study's methods: Reference gene primer amplification in the assay estimated nucleated cell counts. Produced via immunoSEQ multiplex PCR; TCRdb's table is partial and in-frame only. The V and J calls and the clone size are those of that table, but D and trimming were determined from the DNA. The sample shows roughly 430,000 clones, about 88% of them seen only once. Individuals aged roughly 18 to 100 years were recruited from 24 US areas. The study recruited exposed participants who had met a COVID-19 case within 2 weeks before entry. The CDR3 spans 17 residues. Germline assignment: CDR1 KGHSH and CDR2 LQKENI. Trimming took 6 bases from V and 5 from J; bases not matched to a gene: 13.

This sequence was found in a woman aged 18-30 years who had been exposed to COVID-19. The chain links TRBV18 to TRBJ2-3; TRBD2 aligns across 11 bases. Sequencing was done on a sample of PBMCs or T cells enriched from blood (not recorded which). In DNA, the CDR3 is TGTGCCAGCTCCCCAGGCCTCGGGACTAGCGGTAAAGATACGCAGTATTTT. Translation: CASSPGLGTSGKDTQYF.